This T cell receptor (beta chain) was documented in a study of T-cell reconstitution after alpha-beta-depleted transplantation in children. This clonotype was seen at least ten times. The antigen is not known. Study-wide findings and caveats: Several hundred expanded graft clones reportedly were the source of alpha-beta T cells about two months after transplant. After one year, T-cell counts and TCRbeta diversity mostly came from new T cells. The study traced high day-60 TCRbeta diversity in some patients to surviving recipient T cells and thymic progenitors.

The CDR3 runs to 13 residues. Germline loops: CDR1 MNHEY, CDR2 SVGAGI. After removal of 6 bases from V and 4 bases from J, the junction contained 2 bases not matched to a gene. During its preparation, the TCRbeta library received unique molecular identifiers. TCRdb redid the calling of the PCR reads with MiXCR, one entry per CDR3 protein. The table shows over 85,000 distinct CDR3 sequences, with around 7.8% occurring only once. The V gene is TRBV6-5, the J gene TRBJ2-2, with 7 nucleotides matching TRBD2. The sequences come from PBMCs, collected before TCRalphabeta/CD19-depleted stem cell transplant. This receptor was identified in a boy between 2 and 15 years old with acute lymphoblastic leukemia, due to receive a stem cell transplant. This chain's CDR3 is CASRWGGTGELFF. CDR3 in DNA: TGTGCCAGCAGGTGGGGGGGCACCGGGGAGCTGTTTTTT.